A selection of T cell receptor beta chains follows, all from one sample in a study of T cell responses to AZD1222 COVID-19 vaccine. The protocol was immunoSEQ multiplex PCR, while the TCRdb copy is restricted to in-frame clones and leaves out a portion. The sample lists 120,000 or so clones, roughly 90% occurring once. The input for sequencing was peripheral blood, taken 28 days after the second AZD1222 dose. These receptors came from an adult who received the AZD1222 COVID-19 vaccine. Both conserved end residues are part of each CDR3. The D gene is left open where the match is weak. Size is stated for part of the rows, as once, few or many counts, or as a class when the clone is expanded.

TRBV24-1	TRBD2	TRBJ2-1	.	TGTGCCACCAGTGATTTGCGTAGCGGGCCCCCCAGCGAGCAGTTCTTC	CATSDLRSGPPSEQFF
TRBV4-1	TRBD2	TRBJ2-3	.	TGCGCCAGCAGCCAAGTCGCTAGCGGGAGCTGGGCCGGGGATACGCAGTATTTT	CASSQVASGSWAGDTQYF
TRBV5-4	.	TRBJ1-2	.	TGTGCCAGCAGCTTGCTTGACAGGCACTATGGCTACACCTTC	CASSLLDRHYGYTF
TRBV5-1	.	TRBJ1-1	.	TGCGCCAGCAGCTCACAGGGAAACACTGAAGCTTTCTTT	CASSSQGNTEAFF
TRBV5-4	.	TRBJ1-1	.	TGTGCCAGCAGCCCTGGGGGGACACTGAACACTGAAGCTTTCTTT	CASSPGGTLNTEAFF
TRBV5-1	.	TRBJ2-1	.	TGCGCCAGCAGCTTGGCCAGGAATAGCGACTCCTACAATGAGCAGTTCTTC	CASSLARNSDSYNEQFF
TRBV6-5	.	TRBJ2-1	.	TGTGCCAGCGTCGGCGGACCCTACAATGAGCAGTTCTTC	CASVGGPYNEQFF
TRBV18	.	TRBJ1-4	.	TGTGCCAGCTCACCCTTGCAGGCTGCCACTAATGAAAAACTGTTTTTT	CASSPLQAATNEKLFF
TRBV24-1	TRBD1	TRBJ1-1	.	TGTGCCACCAGTGATTTGGACCGTCCGGGACAGCAGAACACTGAAGCTTTCTTT	CATSDLDRPGQQNTEAFF
TRBV12-3/TRBV12-4	.	TRBJ1-2	few	TGTGCCAGCAGCTCGGGGGGAATAGGCTACACCTTC	CASSSGGIGYTF
TRBV6-5	.	TRBJ1-1	.	TGTGCCAGCAGAACGGCAGTGAACACTGAAGCTTTCTTT	CASRTAVNTEAFF
TRBV10-1	.	TRBJ2-7	.	TGCGCCAGCAGTGCCGGGAGCCTCTCCTACGAGCAGTACTTC	CASSAGSLSYEQYF
TRBV28	TRBD2	TRBJ2-1	.	TGTGCCAGCAGCCGACCCGGGACTAGCGGGGGGAGCTCCTACAATGAGCAGTTCTTC	CASSRPGTSGGSSYNEQFF
TRBV30	TRBD1	TRBJ1-1	.	TGTGCCGTGGGGACAGCTGGGAACACTGAAGCTTTCTTT	CAVGTAGNTEAFF
TRBV9	.	TRBJ2-5	.	TGTGCCAGCAGCCTCCAAGAGACCCAGTACTTC	CASSLQETQYF
TRBV5-1	.	TRBJ2-2	.	TGCGCCAGCAGCTTGCAGGGTGAAAACACCGGGGAGCTGTTTTTT	CASSLQGENTGELFF
TRBV7-8	TRBD2	TRBJ2-1	.	TGTGCCAGCAGCTTAGGGGCTAGCGGGAGCTCCTACAATGAGCAGTTCTTC	CASSLGASGSSYNEQFF
TRBV5-1	TRBD2	TRBJ2-3	once	TGCGCCAGCAGCCCTCGACTAGCGGGAGCCTCAGATACGCAGTATTTT	CASSPRLAGASDTQYF
TRBV20-1	.	TRBJ1-2	.	TGCAGTGCTAGTTCACAGGGATGGGTTGGGGGCTACACCTTC	CSASSQGWVGGYTF
TRBV10-3	.	TRBJ1-1	.	TGTGCCATCAGTGAGTCAGCGGAAGCTTTCTTT	CAISESAEAFF
TRBV5-1	.	TRBJ2-5	.	TGCGCCAGCAGCTTGGCAGGGACAAAAGAGACCCAGTACTTC	CASSLAGTKETQYF
TRBV6-1	.	TRBJ2-7	once	TGTGCCAGCAGTGAATTCCGGAACGGGGCGTACGAGCAGTACTTC	CASSEFRNGAYEQYF